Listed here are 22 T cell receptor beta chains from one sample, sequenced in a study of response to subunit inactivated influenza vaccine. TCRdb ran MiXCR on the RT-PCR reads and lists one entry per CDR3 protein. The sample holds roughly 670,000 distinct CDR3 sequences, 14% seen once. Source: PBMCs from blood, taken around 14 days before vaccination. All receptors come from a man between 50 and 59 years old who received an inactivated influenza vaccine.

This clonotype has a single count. The DNA for the CDR3 is TGCGCCAGCAGTCAATCGACCTGGGGACCAAGCTCCTACAATGAGCAGTTCTTC. Its translation: CASSQSTWGPSSYNEQFF. The rearrangement links TRBV23-1 to TRBJ2-1, with D tentatively TRBD1 or TRBD2 (5 bases each). TRBV23-1 is identified as an open reading frame with a role that is uncertain. This CDR3 is built from 18 residues. V lost 0 bases to trimming and J lost 0 bases, with 15 bases between them.

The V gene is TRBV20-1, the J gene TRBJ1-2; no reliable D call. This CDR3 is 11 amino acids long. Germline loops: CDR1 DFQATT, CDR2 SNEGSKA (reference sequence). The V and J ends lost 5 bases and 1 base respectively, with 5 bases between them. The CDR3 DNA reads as TGCAGTGCTCCGGTTAACTATGGCTACACCTTC. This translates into CSAPVNYGYTF.

The CDR3 is CATSETGQINQPQHF. The DNA for the CDR3 is TGTGCCACCAGTGAGACGGGACAGATAAATCAGCCCCAGCATTTT. The V gene is TRBV24-1, the J gene TRBJ1-5, with TRBD1 matching over 7 bases. Germline CDR1 is KGHDR and CDR2 is SFDVKD. The trim removed 4 bases at V and 4 bases at J, leaving 6 bases unmatched. The CDR3 length is 15 residues.

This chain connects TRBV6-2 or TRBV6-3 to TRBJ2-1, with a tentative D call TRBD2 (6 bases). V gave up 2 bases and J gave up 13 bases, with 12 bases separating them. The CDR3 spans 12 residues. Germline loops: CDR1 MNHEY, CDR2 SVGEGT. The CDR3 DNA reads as TGTGCCAGCAGTTACGGGGGGACGCCCCAGTTCTTC. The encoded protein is CASSYGGTPQFF.

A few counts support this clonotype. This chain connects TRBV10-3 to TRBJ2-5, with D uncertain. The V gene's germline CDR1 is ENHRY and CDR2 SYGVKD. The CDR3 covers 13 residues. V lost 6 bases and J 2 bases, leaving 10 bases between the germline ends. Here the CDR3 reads CAISLGLQETQYF. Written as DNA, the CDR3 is TGTGCCATCAGCCTCGGATTACAAGAGACCCAGTACTTC.

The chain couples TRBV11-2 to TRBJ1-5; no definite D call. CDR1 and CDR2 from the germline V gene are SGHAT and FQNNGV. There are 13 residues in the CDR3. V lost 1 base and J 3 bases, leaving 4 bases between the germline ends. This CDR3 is CASSLVVNQPQHF. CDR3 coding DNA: TGTGCCAGCAGCTTAGTGGTCAATCAGCCCCAGCATTTT.

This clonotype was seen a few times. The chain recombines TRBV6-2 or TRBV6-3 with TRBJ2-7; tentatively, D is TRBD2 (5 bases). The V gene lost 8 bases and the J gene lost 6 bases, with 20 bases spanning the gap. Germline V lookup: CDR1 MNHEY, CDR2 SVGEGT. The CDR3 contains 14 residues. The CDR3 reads CASGKTLGPSEQYF. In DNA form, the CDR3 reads TGTGCCAGCGGAAAGACACTAGGACCTAGCGAGCAGTACTTC.

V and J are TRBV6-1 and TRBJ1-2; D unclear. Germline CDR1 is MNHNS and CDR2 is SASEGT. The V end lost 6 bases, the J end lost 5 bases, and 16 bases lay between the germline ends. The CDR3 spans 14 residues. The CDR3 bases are TGTGCCAGCAGCCTACGAGATGGGAGATATGGCTACACCTTC. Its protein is CASSLRDGRYGYTF.

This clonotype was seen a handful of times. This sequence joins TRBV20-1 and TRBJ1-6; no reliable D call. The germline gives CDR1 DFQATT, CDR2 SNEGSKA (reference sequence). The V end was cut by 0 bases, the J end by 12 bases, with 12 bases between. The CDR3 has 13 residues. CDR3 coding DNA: TGCAGTGCTAGAGAGAAATCCCGCATACCCCTCCACTTT. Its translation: CSAREKSRIPLHF.

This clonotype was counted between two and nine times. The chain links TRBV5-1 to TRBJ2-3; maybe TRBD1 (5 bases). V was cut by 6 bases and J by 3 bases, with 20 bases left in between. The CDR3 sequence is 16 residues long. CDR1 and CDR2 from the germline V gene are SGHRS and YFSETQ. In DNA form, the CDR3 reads TGCGCCAGCAAAATCTACAGGCCCGACGGGACAGATACGCAGTATTTT. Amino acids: CASKIYRPDGTDTQYF.

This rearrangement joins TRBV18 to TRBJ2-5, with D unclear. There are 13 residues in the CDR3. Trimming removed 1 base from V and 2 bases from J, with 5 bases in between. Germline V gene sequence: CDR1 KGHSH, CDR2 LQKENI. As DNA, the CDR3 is TGTGCCAGCTCACCACAGGAGCAAGAGACCCAGTACTTC. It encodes CASSPQEQETQYF. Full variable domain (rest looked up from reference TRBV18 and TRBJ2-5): NAGVMQNPRHLVRRRGQEARLRCSPMKGHSHVYWYRQLPEEGLKFMVYLQKENIIDESGMPKERFSAEFPKEGPSILRIQQVVRGDSAAYFCASSPQEQETQYFGPGTRLLVL.

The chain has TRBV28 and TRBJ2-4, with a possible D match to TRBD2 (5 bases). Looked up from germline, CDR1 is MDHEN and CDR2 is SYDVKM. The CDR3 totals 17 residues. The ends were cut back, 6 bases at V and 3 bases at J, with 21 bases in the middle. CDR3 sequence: CASSPIREGSGKNIQYF. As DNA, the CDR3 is TGTGCCAGCAGCCCCATTCGCGAGGGTTCAGGCAAAAACATTCAGTACTTC.

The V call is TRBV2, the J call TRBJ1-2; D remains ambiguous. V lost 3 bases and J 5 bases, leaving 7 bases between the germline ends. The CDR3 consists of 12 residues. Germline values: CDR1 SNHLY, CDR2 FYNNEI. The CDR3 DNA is TGTGCCAGCAGTGAGACATCTTATGGCTACACCTTC. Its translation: CASSETSYGYTF.

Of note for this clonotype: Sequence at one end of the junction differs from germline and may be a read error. The CDR3 DNA reads TGTGCCAGCGGCCAACGCCAAGGACAAGAGACCCAGTACTTC. This gives the protein CASGQRQGQETQYF. The V gene is TRBV14, the J gene TRBJ2-5; D is ambiguous. Germline V gene data show CDR1 as SGHDN and CDR2 as FVKESK. This CDR3 region has 14 residues.

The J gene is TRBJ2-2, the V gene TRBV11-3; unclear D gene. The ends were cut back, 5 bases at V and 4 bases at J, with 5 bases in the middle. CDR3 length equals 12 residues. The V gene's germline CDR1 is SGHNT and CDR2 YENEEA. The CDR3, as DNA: TGTGCCAGCAGCCAAAGCACCGGGGAGCTGTTTTTT. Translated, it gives CASSQSTGELFF.

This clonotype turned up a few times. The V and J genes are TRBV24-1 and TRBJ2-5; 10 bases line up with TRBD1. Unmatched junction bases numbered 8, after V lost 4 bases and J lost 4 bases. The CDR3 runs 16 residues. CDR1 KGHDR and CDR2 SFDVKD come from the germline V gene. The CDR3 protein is CATSDPGQGWSETQYF. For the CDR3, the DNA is TGTGCCACCAGTGACCCGGGACAGGGGTGGTCAGAGACCCAGTACTTC.

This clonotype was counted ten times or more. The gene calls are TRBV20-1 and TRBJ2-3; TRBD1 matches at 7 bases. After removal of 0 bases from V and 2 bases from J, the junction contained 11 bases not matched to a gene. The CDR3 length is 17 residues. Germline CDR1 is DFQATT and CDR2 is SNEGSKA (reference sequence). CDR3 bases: TGCAGTGCTAGAGATCTAGGGGACAGTCGAGACACAGATACGCAGTATTTT. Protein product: CSARDLGDSRDTDTQYF.

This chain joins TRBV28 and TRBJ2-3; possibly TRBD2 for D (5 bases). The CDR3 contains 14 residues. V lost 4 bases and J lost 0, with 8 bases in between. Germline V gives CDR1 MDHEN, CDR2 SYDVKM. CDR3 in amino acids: CASSWRRSTDTQYF. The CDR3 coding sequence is TGTGCCAGCAGTTGGAGGAGAAGCACAGATACGCAGTATTTT.

The CDR3 loop is CASSITRGHYNSPLHF. The DNA for the CDR3 is TGTGCCAGCAGTATCACCCGGGGACACTATAATTCACCCCTCCACTTT. The chain uses TRBV6-2 or TRBV6-3 and TRBJ1-6, with D perhaps matching TRBD1 (6 bases). Trimming left V 5 bases short and J 3 bases short, with 14 bases between. CDR3 length: 16 residues. The V gene's germline CDR1 is MNHEY and CDR2 SVGEGT.

The CDR3 DNA sequence: TGTGCCAGCAGCTTAGTCCCCGGGACAGCCCGCGTGGCCCAGTACTTC. Encoded protein: CASSLVPGTARVAQYF. The J gene is TRBJ2-5, the V gene TRBV11-2; TRBD1 matches 7 bases. Germline lookup yields CDR1 SGHAT and CDR2 FQNNGV. Germline trimming cut 1 base from V and 9 bases from J; bases unmatched to any gene: 14. CDR3 length: 16 amino acids.

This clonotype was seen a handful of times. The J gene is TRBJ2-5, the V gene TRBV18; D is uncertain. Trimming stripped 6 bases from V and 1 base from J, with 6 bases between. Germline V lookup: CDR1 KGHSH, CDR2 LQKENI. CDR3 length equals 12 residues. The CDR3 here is CASSGTQETQYF. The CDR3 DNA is TGTGCCAGCTCGGGAACCCAAGAGACCCAGTACTTC.

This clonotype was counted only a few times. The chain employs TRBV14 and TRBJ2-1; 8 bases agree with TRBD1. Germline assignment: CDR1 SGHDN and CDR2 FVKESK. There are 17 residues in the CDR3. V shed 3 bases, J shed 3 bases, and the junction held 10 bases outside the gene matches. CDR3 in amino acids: CASSQLPGQENYNEQFF. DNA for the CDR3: TGTGCCAGCAGCCAGCTCCCGGGACAGGAGAACTACAATGAGCAGTTCTTC.